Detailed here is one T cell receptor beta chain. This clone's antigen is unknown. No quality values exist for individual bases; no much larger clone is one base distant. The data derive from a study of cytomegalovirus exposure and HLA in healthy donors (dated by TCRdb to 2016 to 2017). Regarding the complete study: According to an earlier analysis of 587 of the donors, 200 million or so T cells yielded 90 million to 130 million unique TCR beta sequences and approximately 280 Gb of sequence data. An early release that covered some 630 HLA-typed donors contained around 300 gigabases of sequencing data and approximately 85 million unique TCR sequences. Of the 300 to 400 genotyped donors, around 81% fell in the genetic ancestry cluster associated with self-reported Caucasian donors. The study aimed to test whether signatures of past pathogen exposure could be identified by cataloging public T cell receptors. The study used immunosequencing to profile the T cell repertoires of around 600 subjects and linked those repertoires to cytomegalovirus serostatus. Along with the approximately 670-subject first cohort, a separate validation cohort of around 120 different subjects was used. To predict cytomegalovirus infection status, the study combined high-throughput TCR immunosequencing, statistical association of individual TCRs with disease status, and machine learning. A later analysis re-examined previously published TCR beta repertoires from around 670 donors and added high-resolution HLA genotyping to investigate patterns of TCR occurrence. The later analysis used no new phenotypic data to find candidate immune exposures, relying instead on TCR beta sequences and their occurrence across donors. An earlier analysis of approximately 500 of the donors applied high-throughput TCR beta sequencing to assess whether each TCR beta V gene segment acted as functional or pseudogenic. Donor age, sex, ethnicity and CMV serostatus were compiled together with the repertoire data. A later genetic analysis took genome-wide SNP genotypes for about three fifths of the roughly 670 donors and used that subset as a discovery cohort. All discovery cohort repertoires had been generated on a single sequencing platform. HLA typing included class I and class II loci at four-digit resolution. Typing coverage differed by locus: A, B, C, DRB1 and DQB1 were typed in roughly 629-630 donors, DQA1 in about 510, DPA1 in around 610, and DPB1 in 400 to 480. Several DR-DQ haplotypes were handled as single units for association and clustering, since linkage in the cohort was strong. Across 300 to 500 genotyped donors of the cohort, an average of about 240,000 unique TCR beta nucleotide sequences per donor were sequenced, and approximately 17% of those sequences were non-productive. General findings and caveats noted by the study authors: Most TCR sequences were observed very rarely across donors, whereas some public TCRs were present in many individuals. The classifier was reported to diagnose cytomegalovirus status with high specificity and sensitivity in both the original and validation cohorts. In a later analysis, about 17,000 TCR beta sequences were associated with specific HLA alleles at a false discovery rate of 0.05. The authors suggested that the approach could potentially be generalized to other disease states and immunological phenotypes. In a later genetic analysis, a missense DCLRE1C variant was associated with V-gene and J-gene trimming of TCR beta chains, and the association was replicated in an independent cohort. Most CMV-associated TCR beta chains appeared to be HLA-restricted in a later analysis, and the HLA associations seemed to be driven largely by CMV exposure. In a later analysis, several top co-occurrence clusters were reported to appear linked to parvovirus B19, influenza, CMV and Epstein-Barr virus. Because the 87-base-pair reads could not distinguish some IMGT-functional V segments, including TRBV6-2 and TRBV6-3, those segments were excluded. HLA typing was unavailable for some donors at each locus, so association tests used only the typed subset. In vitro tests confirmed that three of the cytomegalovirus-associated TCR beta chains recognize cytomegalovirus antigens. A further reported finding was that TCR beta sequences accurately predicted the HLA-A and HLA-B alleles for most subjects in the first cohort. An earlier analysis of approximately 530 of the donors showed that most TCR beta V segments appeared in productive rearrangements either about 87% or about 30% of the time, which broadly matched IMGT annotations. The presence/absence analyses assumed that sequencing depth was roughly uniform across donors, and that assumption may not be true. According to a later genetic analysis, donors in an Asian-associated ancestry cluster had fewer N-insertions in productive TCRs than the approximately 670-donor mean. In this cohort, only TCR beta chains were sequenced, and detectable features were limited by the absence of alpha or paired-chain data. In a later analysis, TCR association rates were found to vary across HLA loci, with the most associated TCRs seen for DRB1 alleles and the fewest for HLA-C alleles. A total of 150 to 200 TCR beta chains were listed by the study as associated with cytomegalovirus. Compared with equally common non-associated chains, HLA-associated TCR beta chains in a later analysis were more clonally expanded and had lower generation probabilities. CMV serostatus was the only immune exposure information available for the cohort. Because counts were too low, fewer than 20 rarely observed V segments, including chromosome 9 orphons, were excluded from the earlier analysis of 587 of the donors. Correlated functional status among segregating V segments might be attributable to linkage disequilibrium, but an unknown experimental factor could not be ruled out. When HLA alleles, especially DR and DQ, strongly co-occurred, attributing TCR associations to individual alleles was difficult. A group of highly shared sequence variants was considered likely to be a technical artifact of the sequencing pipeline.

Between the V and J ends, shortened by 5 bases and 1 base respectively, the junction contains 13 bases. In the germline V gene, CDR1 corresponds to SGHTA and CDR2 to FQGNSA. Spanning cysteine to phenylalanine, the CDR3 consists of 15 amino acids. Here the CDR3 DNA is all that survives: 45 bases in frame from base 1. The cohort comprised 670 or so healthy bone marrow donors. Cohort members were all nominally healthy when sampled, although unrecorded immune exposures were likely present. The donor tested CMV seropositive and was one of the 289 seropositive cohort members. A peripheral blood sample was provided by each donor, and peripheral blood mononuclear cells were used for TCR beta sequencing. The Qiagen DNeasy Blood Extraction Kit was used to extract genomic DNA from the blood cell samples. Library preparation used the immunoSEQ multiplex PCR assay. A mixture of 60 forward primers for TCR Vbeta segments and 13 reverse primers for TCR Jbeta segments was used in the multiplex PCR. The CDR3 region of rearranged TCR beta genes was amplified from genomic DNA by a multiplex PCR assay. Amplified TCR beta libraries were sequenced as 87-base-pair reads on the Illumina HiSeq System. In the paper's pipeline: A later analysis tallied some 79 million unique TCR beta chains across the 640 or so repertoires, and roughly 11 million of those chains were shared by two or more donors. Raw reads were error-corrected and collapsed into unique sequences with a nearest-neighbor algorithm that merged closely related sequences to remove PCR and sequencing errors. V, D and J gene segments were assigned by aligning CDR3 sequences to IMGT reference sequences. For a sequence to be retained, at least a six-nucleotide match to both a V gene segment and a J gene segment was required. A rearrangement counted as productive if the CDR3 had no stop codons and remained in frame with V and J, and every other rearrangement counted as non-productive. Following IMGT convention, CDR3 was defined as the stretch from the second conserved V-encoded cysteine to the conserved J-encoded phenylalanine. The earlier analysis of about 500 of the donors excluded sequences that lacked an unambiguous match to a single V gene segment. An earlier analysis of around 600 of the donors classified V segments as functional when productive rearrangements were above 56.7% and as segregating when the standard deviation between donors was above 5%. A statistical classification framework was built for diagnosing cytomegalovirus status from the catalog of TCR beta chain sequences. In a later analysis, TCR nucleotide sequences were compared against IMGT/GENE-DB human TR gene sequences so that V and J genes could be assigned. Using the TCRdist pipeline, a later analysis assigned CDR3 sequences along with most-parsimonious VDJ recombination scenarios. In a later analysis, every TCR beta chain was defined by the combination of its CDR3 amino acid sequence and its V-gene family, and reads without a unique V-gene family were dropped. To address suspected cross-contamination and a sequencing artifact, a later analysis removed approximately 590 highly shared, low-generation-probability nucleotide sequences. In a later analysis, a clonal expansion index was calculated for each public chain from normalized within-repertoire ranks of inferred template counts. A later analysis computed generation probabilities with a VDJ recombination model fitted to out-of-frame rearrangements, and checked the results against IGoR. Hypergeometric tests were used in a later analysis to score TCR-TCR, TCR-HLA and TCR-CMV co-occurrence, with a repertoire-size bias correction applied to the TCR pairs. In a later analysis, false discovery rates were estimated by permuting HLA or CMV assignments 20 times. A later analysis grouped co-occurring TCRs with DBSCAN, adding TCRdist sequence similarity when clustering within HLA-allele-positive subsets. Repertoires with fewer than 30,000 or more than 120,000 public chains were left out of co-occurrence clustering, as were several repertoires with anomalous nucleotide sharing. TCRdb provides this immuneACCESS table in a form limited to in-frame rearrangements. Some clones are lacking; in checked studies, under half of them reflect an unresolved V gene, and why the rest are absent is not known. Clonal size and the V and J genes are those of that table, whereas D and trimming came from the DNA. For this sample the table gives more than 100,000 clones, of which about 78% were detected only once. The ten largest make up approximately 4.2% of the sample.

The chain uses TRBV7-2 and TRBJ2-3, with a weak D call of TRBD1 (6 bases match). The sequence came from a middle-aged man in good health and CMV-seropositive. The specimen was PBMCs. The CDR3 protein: CASSQPQGRTDTQYF. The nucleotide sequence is TGTGCCAGCAGCCAGCCACAGGGCCGCACAGATACGCAGTATTTT. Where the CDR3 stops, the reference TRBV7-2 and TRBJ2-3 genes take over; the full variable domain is GAGVSQSPSNKVTEKGKDVELRCDPISGHTALYWYRQSLGQGLEFLIYFQGNSAPDKSGLPSDRFSAERTGGSVSTLTIQRTQQEDSAVYLCASSQPQGRTDTQYFGPGTRLTVL.